This section outlines one T cell receptor (beta chain) sequence together with its context. This sample was taken from a study of T cell responses to AZD1222 COVID-19 vaccine. Trimming left V 3 bases short and J 3 bases short, with 11 bases between. The CDR3 contains 14 residues. Germline CDR1 is SGHTA and CDR2 is FQGTGA. Data came from immunoSEQ multiplex PCR; TCRdb stores just in-frame clones and leaves some out. The sample consists of about 100,000 clones, nearly 90% of them appearing once. The TCR was taken from an adult who received the AZD1222 COVID-19 vaccine. Sample: peripheral blood, taken 28 days after the second AZD1222 dose. The chain recombines TRBV7-3 with TRBJ1-1; D possibly corresponds to TRBD1 (6 bases). The CDR3 loop reads CASSLQGTDTEAFF. The CDR3 DNA follows: TGTGCCAGCAGCTTGCAGGGGACGGACACTGAAGCTTTCTTT.